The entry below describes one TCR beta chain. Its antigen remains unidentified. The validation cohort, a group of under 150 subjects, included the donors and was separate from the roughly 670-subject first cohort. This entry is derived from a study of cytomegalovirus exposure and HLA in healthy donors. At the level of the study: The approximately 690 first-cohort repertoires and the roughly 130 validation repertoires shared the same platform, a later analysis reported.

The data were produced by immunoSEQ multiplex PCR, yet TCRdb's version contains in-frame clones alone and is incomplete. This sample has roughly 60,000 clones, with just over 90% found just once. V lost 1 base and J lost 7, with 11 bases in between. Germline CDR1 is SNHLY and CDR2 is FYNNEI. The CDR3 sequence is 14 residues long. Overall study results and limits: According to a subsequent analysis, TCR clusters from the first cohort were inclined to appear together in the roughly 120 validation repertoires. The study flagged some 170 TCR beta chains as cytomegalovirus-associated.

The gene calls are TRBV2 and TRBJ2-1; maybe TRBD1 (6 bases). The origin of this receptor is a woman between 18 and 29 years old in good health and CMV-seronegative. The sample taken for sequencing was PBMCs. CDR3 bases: TGTGCCAGCAGTGAAGGGACAGATGATAATGAGCAGTTCTTC. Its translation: CASSEGTDDNEQFF. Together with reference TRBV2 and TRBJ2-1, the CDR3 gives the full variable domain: EPEVTQTPSHQVTQMGQEVILRCVPISNHLYFYWYRQILGQKVEFLVSFYNNEISEKSEIFDDQFSVERPDGSNFTLKIRSTKLEDSAMYFCASSEGTDDNEQFFGPGTRLTVL.